The 16 T cell receptor beta chains below were found in one sample sequenced in a study of T cell responses to AZD1222 COVID-19 vaccine. TCRdb's table, derived via immunoSEQ multiplex PCR, lists solely in-frame clones and lacks some. The table records 60,000 to 80,000 clones, 70% to 90% of them present only once. The specimen was peripheral blood, collected on day 0 of AZD1222 vaccination. These receptors were collected from an adult in good health.

This chain links TRBV5-1 with TRBJ2-2, with D possibly being TRBD1 (5 bases). Per germline, CDR1 SGHRS and CDR2 YFSETQ. V dropped 0 bases and J dropped 4 bases, with 13 bases sitting between them. The CDR3 is 16 amino acids. The CDR3: CASSLGAGSGTGELFF. The DNA for the CDR3 is TGCGCCAGCAGCTTGGGGGCAGGGTCAGGCACCGGGGAGCTGTTTTTT.

This clone was observed a few times. This rearrangement joins TRBV28 to TRBJ1-5; 7 nucleotides line up with TRBD1. Trimming removed 6 bases from V and 3 bases from J; junction bases left unmatched: 8. This CDR3 has 15 residues. Germline CDR1 reads MDHEN; CDR2 reads SYDVKM. DNA of the CDR3: TGTGCCAGCAGGACCGGGACAGAGAACAATCAGCCCCAGCATTTT. Translating gives CASRTGTENNQPQHF.

The V call is TRBV6-1, the J call TRBJ1-5; unclear D gene. The CDR3 runs 16 residues. Trimming took off 0 bases at V and 1 base at J, with 10 bases between the two ends. Germline values: CDR1 MNHNS, CDR2 SASEGT. As DNA, the CDR3 is TGTGCCAGCAGTGAAGCAGGGTCTACAAGCAATCAGCCCCAGCATTTT. Translated: CASSEAGSTSNQPQHF.

The V gene is TRBV19, the J gene TRBJ1-3; D is perhaps TRBD1 (5 bases). V dropped 3 bases and J dropped 2 bases, with 17 bases sitting between them. This CDR3 contains 17 residues. In germline, CDR1 is LNHDA, CDR2 SQIVND (reference sequence). The CDR3 loop is CASSIAVGGATGNTIYF. The CDR3 DNA follows: TGTGCCAGTAGTATTGCCGTCGGGGGAGCGACTGGAAACACCATATATTTT.

Turning to this clone: Germline is not matched at one junction end, which may reflect a read error. V gene TRBV12-3 or TRBV12-4 combines with J gene TRBJ1-1; no reliable D call. The CDR3 has 12 residues. The CDR3 bases are TGTGCTAGCAGTCCCCGGGGCACTGAAGCTTTCTTT. Its translation is CASSPRGTEAFF.

The chain recombines TRBV20-1 with TRBJ1-1, with a tentative D call TRBD1 (5 bases). The CDR3 runs to 11 residues. Germline CDR1 DFQATT, CDR2 SNEGSKA (reference sequence). Trimming cost V 5 bases and J 10 bases, with 14 bases left between them. The CDR3 DNA is TGCAGTGCTGCCTCGGGACCTAGAGCTTTCTTT. This sequence encodes CSAASGPRAFF.

The chain links TRBV7-8 to TRBJ1-5, with 9 nucleotides matching TRBD1. This CDR3 comprises 16 residues. V was pared by 1 base and J by 2 bases, with 3 bases of the junction left unmatched. Germline V lookup: CDR1 SGHVS, CDR2 FQNEAQ. The CDR3 DNA reads TGTGCCAGCAGCTTAGTTCGGGACAGGGGCAATCAGCCCCAGCATTTT. The encoded protein is CASSLVRDRGNQPQHF.

This chain connects TRBV7-2 to TRBJ2-3; 9 nucleotides align to TRBD2. The germline V gene encodes CDR1 SGHTA and CDR2 FQGNSA. Trimming at V came to 5 bases and at J to 2 bases, leaving 8 bases not matched to a gene. The CDR3 contains 16 residues. In DNA, the CDR3 is TGTGCCAGCAGCCCCCGGACTAGCGCACACACAGATACGCAGTATTTT. Translating it yields CASSPRTSAHTDTQYF.

The V call is TRBV6-5, the J call TRBJ2-3; 7 bases fit TRBD1. CDR1 MNHEY and CDR2 SVGAGI come from the germline V gene. The CDR3 extends over 15 amino acids. Trimming removed 2 bases from V and 5 bases from J; junction bases left unmatched: 7. This chain's CDR3 is CASSYGRQGGDTQYF. The DNA of the CDR3 is TGTGCCAGCAGTTACGGGCGACAGGGCGGAGATACGCAGTATTTT.

The chain's CDR3 is CASIHDYSNQPQHF. CDR3 in DNA: TGCGCCAGCATCCACGACTATAGCAATCAGCCCCAGCATTTT. J is TRBJ1-5 and V is TRBV4-1; D uncertain. From germline, CDR1 is MGHRA and CDR2 YSYEKL. V gave up 7 bases and J gave up 0 bases, with 10 bases separating them. CDR3 length: 14 residues.

The gene calls are TRBV6-5 and TRBJ1-2; 10 nucleotides match TRBD1. In germline, CDR1 is MNHEY, CDR2 SVGAGI. The CDR3 extends over 13 amino acids. With V trimmed by 6 bases and J by 7 bases, 5 bases remained unmatched. As DNA, the CDR3 is TGTGCCAGCAGACGACAGGGGGCATCTGGCTACACCTTC. This translates into CASRRQGASGYTF.

The rearrangement links TRBV7-9 to TRBJ1-6; D gene unclear. Between the trimmed V and J ends, which lost 6 bases and 11 bases, there was a span of 11 bases. The CDR3 has 12 amino acids. Germline lookup yields CDR1 SEHNR and CDR2 FQNEAQ (reference sequence). In DNA form, the CDR3 reads TGTGCCAGCAGACTAGACGGAACACCCCTCCACTTT. It specifies CASRLDGTPLHF. Variable domain in full (rest from reference TRBV7-9 and TRBJ1-6): DTGVSQNPRHKITKRGQNVTFRCDPISEHNRLYWYRQTLGQGPEFLTYFQNEAQLEKSRLLSDRFSAERPKGSFSTLEIQRTEQGDSAMYLCASRLDGTPLHFGNGTRLTVT.

This chain uses TRBV19 with TRBJ1-2; no reliable D call. CDR3 size: 14 residues. Trimming took 1 base from V and 2 from J, leaving 8 bases between them. The germline V gene encodes CDR1 LNHDA and CDR2 SQIVND (reference sequence). The CDR3 sequence is CASSIGKDNYGYTF. In DNA, the CDR3 is TGTGCCAGTAGTATAGGAAAGGACAACTATGGCTACACCTTC.

The chain has TRBV19 and TRBJ1-2; 12 bases are shared with TRBD1. Germline V gene lookup returns CDR1 LNHDA and CDR2 SQIVND (reference sequence). V lost 5 bases to trimming and J lost 3 bases; unmatched junction nucleotides: 16. The CDR3 totals 19 residues. In DNA form, the CDR3 reads TGTGCCAGTAGTGCCCCCGGGACAGGGGGCCCGGCCTATGACTATGGCTACACCTTC. It encodes CASSAPGTGGPAYDYGYTF.

The CDR3 nucleotides read TGTGCCAGCAGACCGACAGGGGGCCCAGAGACCCAGTACTTC. Translated: CASRPTGGPETQYF. The genes are TRBV5-5 and TRBJ2-5, with 10 positions matching TRBD1. Germline trimming cut 5 bases from V and 4 bases from J; bases unmatched to any gene: 5. Germline CDR1 is SGHKS and CDR2 is YYEKEE (reference sequence). The CDR3 runs to 14 residues.

This clone was counted once. This chain links TRBV19 with TRBJ1-3; D not resolved. Trimming cost V 8 bases and J 2 bases, with 10 bases left between them. CDR3 length: 13 amino acids. The germline CDR1 and CDR2 sequences are LNHDA and SQIVND (reference sequence). CDR3 DNA: TGTGCCAGTCGGGGAGTGACTGGAAACACCATATATTTT. Translated: CASRGVTGNTIYF.